The 15 T cell receptor beta chains presented below share a single source sample, sequenced in a study of blood T cell repertoires in COVID-19. TCRdb's table, derived via immunoSEQ multiplex PCR, lists solely in-frame clones and lacks some. The sample holds around 200,000 clones, around 79% seen once. Source material: peripheral blood. Receptor source: a man in his forties or fifties who had recovered from COVID-19.

V and J are TRBV29-1 and TRBJ2-1, with TRBD2 identical over 9 bases. CDR1 is SQVTM, CDR2 ANQGSEA, per germline. The ends lost 7 bases at V and 1 base at J; junction bases unmatched: 5. The CDR3 sequence is 14 residues long. In nucleotides, the CDR3 is TGCAGCGCGCGGGGACTAGCATCCTACAATGAGCAGTTCTTC. Its translation is CSARGLASYNEQFF.

The sample holds one count of this clone. The chain is built from TRBV30 and TRBJ1-1; D unresolved. Germline loops: CDR1 GTSNPN, CDR2 SVGIG (reference sequence). V was trimmed by 2 bases and J by 1 base, leaving 11 bases between them. This CDR3 has 14 amino acids. The CDR3 nucleotides are TGTGCCTGGAGTCCGGGAATTACGAACACTGAAGCTTTCTTT. It is translated as CAWSPGITNTEAFF.

J is TRBJ2-1 and V is TRBV6-1; 13 bases are shared with TRBD2. The CDR3 is 18 residues long. With 4 bases clipped from V and 0 bases from J, the junction kept 6 bases outside the gene matches. Germline assignment: CDR1 MNHNS and CDR2 SASEGT. The CDR3 here is CASSVLAGGVSSYNEQFF. The CDR3 coding sequence is TGTGCCAGCAGTGTACTAGCGGGAGGGGTGAGCTCCTACAATGAGCAGTTCTTC.

The chain is built from TRBV9 and TRBJ2-5; 7 bases are a match to TRBD2. The J segment lost 5 bases and the V segment lost 0 bases, leaving 7 bases of the junction unmatched. The CDR3 is made up of 15 amino acids. Germline CDR1 is SGDLS and CDR2 is YYNGEE. CDR3 amino acids: CASSVAGGLSETQYF. In DNA, the CDR3 is TGTGCCAGCAGCGTAGCGGGAGGTCTTTCGGAGACCCAGTACTTC.

This clone has more than one count but fewer than ten. The chain employs TRBV2 and TRBJ2-1; possibly TRBD1 for D (5 bases). Between the trimmed V and J ends, which lost 0 bases and 0 bases, there was a span of 15 bases. The CDR3 runs to 18 residues. Per the germline V gene, CDR1 is SNHLY and CDR2 is FYNNEI. The CDR3 DNA follows: TGTGCCAGCAGTGAAGCGCGAGTGGGGCTCCTCTCCTACAATGAGCAGTTCTTC. Translated: CASSEARVGLLSYNEQFF.

The chain is built from TRBV27 and TRBJ2-7, with a tentative D call TRBD2 (5 bases). The V end was cut by 6 bases, the J end by 3 bases, with 21 bases between. Germline loops: CDR1 MNHEY, CDR2 SMNVEV (reference sequence). The CDR3 has 16 amino acids. CDR3 in DNA: TGTGCCAGCAGGGTAGTAGCGCCCAGCGGTAGCTACGAGCAGTACTTC. The encoded protein is CASRVVAPSGSYEQYF.

The chain employs TRBV19 and TRBJ1-2; TRBD1 matches 8 bases. The trim removed 0 bases at V and 2 bases at J, leaving 11 bases unmatched. CDR3 size: 18 residues. Germline V gene data show CDR1 as LNHDA and CDR2 as SQIVND (reference sequence). DNA of the CDR3: TGTGCCAGTAGTATAGATACAAGTGGGACAGGACTAAACTATGGCTACACCTTC. This gives the protein CASSIDTSGTGLNYGYTF.

This CDR3 reads CASSHTETYEQYF. DNA for the CDR3: TGTGCCAGCAGCCATACAGAGACCTACGAGCAGTACTTC. J is TRBJ2-7 and V is TRBV3-1 (or the pseudogene TRBV3-2), with unresolved D. The CDR3 runs 13 residues. Germline CDR1 reads LGHDT; CDR2 reads YNNKEL (reference sequence). Deletions cut 3 bases from V and 2 bases from J, with 8 bases between.

In this sample, this clone turned up once. The chain combines TRBV6-5 with TRBJ2-7; tentative D call: TRBD2 (6 bases). Per germline, CDR1 MNHEY and CDR2 SVGAGI. The CDR3 covers 15 residues. V gave up 4 bases and J gave up 6 bases, with 19 bases separating them. The CDR3 sequence: CASSCQPWDCGEQYF. CDR3 DNA: TGTGCCAGCAGTTGCCAACCATGGGACTGTGGCGAGCAGTACTTC.

This chain joins TRBV30 and TRBJ2-1, with 8 bases aligning to TRBD2. In germline, CDR1 is GTSNPN, CDR2 SVGIG (reference sequence). The trim removed 2 bases at V and 6 bases at J, leaving 6 bases unmatched. The length of the CDR3 is 14 residues. The CDR3 DNA reads as TGTGCCTGGAGTTCGGATAGCGGGATCAATGAGCAGTTCTTC. Translating gives CAWSSDSGINEQFF.

The V and J genes are TRBV12-3 or TRBV12-4 and TRBJ1-2; the D is unclear. Trimming stripped 2 bases from V and 7 bases from J, with 8 bases between. The CDR3 sequence is 12 residues long. The CDR3 coding sequence is TGTGCCAGCAGTTTAACCCACAGTGGCTACACCTTC. Translated: CASSLTHSGYTF.

V gene TRBV15 combines with J gene TRBJ2-7; the D is unclear. CDR1 and CDR2 from the germline V gene are LNHNV and YYDKDF (reference sequence). Trimming removed 2 bases from V and 2 bases from J, with 10 bases in between. The length of the CDR3 is 14 residues. The CDR3 coding sequence is TGTGCCACCAGCAGACGTCAGGTAGCCTACGAGCAGTACTTC. Translated, it gives CATSRRQVAYEQYF.

The chain couples TRBV6-4 to TRBJ2-7, with D tentatively TRBD2 (6 bases). Trimming removed 7 bases at V and 3 bases at J, with 25 bases between. Germline V gives CDR1 MRHNA, CDR2 SNTAGT. This CDR3 has 17 residues. CDR3 loop: CASNSGGRGGRIYEQYF. The CDR3 region has the DNA TGTGCCAGCAATTCCGGGGGTAGGGGCGGTCGCATCTACGAGCAGTACTTC.

The chain employs TRBV12-3 or TRBV12-4 and TRBJ2-5; D not resolved. Between the trimmed V and J ends, which lost 2 bases and 4 bases, there was a span of 5 bases. The CDR3 consists of 12 residues. CDR3 sequence reads: CASSLRRETQYF. In nucleotides, the CDR3 is TGTGCCAGCAGTTTACGCAGAGAGACCCAGTACTTC.

This chain links TRBV5-6 with TRBJ2-3; D is ambiguous. In germline, CDR1 is SGHDT, CDR2 YYEEEE. The CDR3 length is 13 residues. Trimming cost V 4 bases and J 1 base, with 7 bases left between them. The chain's CDR3 is CASSLQGTDTQYF. The CDR3 bases are TGTGCCAGCAGCCTGCAGGGCACAGATACGCAGTATTTT.